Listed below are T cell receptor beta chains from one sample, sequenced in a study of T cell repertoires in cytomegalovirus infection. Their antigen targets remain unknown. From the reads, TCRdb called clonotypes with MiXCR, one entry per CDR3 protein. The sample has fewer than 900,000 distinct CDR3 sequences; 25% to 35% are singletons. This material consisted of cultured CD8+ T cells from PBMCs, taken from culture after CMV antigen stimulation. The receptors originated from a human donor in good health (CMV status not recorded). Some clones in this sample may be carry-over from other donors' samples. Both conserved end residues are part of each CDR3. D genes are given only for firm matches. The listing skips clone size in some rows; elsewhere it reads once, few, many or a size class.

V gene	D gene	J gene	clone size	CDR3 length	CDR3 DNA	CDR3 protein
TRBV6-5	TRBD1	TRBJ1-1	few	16	TGTGCCAGCAGTTACTCTTCTGGACAGGCGAACACTGAAGCTTTCTTT	CASSYSSGQANTEAFF
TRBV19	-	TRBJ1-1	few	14	TGTGCCAGTAGTATAGGTCCCCAGAACACTGAAGCTTTCTTT	CASSIGPQNTEAFF
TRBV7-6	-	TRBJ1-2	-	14	TGTGCCAGCAGCTTAGGCACATCCTACTATGGCTACACCTTC	CASSLGTSYYGYTF
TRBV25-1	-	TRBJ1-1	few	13	TGTGCCAGCAGTGAAGGAGGGTACACTGAAGCTTTCTTT	CASSEGGYTEAFF
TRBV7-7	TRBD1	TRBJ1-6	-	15	TGTGCTAGCAGTCGGGACAGGGGGCCTGATTCACCCCTCCACTTC	CASSRDRGPDSPLHF
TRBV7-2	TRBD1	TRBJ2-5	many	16	TGTGCCAGCAGCTGGCCCGAAGGGGGCAAGCAGGAGACCCAGTACTTC	CASSWPEGGKQETQYF
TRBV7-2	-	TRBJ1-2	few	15	TGTGCCAGCAGCTACCGGGGGCGGGGGGCTATCGGCTACACCTTC	CASSYRGRGAIGYTF
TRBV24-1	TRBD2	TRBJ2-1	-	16	TGTGCCACCAGTGATCCTAGCGGGAGCGATTTCAATGAGCAGTTCTTC	CATSDPSGSDFNEQFF
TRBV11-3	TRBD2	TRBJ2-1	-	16	TGTGCCAGCAGCCCCCGACTAGCGGGGGACCGGGATGAGCAGTTCTTC	CASSPRLAGDRDEQFF
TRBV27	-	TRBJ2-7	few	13	TGTGCCAGCAGTCCGGGGACCTTCCGCGAGCAGTACTTC	CASSPGTFREQYF
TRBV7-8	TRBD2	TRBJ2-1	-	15	TGTGCCAGCAGAGAAAGCGGGGGGGCAACTAATGAGCAGTTCTTC	CASRESGGATNEQFF
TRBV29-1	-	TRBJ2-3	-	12	TGCAGCGTTCTCGACGGCTCAGATACGCAGTATTTT	CSVLDGSDTQYF
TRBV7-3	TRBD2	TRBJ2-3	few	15	TGTGCCAGCAGTCGCACTAGCGGGGTCACAGATACGCAGTATTTT	CASSRTSGVTDTQYF
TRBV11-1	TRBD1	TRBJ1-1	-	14	TGTGCCAGCAGCTACCCCCAGGGGGACACTGAAGCTTTCTTT	CASSYPQGDTEAFF
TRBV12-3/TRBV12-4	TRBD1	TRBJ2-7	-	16	TGTGCCAGCAGTTTAATCTTCACAGGGGGTTCCTACGAGCAGTACTTC	CASSLIFTGGSYEQYF
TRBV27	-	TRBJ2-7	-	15	TGTGCCAGCGAATTCGGGACGGGTGTCATGTACGAGCAGTACTTC	CASEFGTGVMYEQYF
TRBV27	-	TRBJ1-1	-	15	TGTGCCAGCAGTTTAGTTGGCCCGCTGAACACTGAAGCTTTCTTT	CASSLVGPLNTEAFF
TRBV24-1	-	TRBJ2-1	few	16	TGTGCCACCAGTGCCAAAGATAGGGGGGGCCAAGGTGAGCAGTTCTTC	CATSAKDRGGQGEQFF
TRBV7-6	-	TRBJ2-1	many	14	TGTGCCAGCGGGGTACCAAGCTCCTACAATGAGCAGTTCTTC	CASGVPSSYNEQFF
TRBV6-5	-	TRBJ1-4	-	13	TGTGCCAGCAGTTACGTCTTTCGGGAAAAACTGTTTTTT	CASSYVFREKLFF
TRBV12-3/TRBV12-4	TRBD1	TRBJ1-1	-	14	TGTGCCAGCAGGGCCACCGGGACAGGATCTGAAGCTTTCTTT	CASRATGTGSEAFF
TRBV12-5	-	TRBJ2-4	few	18	TGTGCTAGTTCTGGAGTAAATAGGGGGAGCGGGTGGGAAAACATTCAGTACTTC	CASSGVNRGSGWENIQYF
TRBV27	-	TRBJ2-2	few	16	TGTGCCAGCAGTCCAGGAGGGTTGGTGAACACCGGGGAGCTGTTTTTT	CASSPGGLVNTGELFF
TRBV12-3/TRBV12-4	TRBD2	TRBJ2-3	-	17	TGTGCCAGCAGTTTCCCACTAGCGGGGGTTAAGTTGGATACGCAGTATTTT	CASSFPLAGVKLDTQYF
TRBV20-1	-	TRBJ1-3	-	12	TGCAGTGCTGCCATTACTGGAAACACCATATATTTT	CSAAITGNTIYF
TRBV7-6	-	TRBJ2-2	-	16	TGTGCCAGCAGCCCACCCATCAGCGACAGGACCGGGGAGCTGTTTTTT	CASSPPISDRTGELFF
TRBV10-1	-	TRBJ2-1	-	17	TGCGCCAGCAGTGAACCATTCGCCGGGACATCCTACAATGAGCAGTTCTTC	CASSEPFAGTSYNEQFF
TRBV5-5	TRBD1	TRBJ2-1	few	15	TGTGCCAGCAGCACCGGGACAGGGGCCCCCAATGAGCAGTTCTTC	CASSTGTGAPNEQFF
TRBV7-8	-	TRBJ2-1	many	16	TGTGCCAGCAGCTTCCCAATGGGGGGGGCCGGGGATGAGCAGTTCTTC	CASSFPMGGAGDEQFF
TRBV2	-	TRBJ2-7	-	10	TGTGCCAGCAATCCGGACGAGCAGTACTTC	CASNPDEQYF
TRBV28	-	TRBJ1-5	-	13	TGTGCCAGCAGTTTATTCAGGGACCAGCCCCAGCATTTT	CASSLFRDQPQHF
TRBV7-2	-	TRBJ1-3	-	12	TGTGCCAGCAGCTCTTCATACGGCACCATATATTTT	CASSSSYGTIYF
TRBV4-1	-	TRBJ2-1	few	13	TGCGCCAGCAGCCAATACCCCACCAATGAGCAGTTCTTC	CASSQYPTNEQFF
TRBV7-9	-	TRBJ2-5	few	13	TGTGCCAGCAGCTTCGACAACCAAGAGACCCAGTACTTC	CASSFDNQETQYF
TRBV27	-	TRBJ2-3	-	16	TGTGCCAGCAGCACTGGGCCCCTCCCCGCCACAGATACGCAGTATTTT	CASSTGPLPATDTQYF
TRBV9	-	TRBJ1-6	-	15	TGTGCCAGCAGCGGGGACGGATGGGATAATTCACCCCTCCACTTT	CASSGDGWDNSPLHF
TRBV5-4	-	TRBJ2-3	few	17	TGTGCCAGCAGCTCCCCGCACAATCAGGGAATCACAGATACGCAGTATTTT	CASSSPHNQGITDTQYF
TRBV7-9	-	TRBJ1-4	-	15	TGTGCCAGCAGCTTCCCTTTTTTTAGAGGCGAAAAACTGTTTTTT	CASSFPFFRGEKLFF
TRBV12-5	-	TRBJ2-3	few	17	TGTGCTAGTGGTTTTTATCCTGAGGGGGGGGGAACAGATACGCAGTATTTT	CASGFYPEGGGTDTQYF
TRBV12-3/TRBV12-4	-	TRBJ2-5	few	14	TGTGCCAGCAGCCGACGACAGGCCCAAGAGACCCAGTACTTC	CASSRRQAQETQYF
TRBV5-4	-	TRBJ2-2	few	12	TGTGCCAGCAGCTTATATGCCGGGGAGCTGTTTTTT	CASSLYAGELFF
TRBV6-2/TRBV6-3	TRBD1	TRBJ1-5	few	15	TGTGCCAGCAGTGCCGGACAGGGTGGCAATCAGCCCCAGCATTTT	CASSAGQGGNQPQHF
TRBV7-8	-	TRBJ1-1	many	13	TGTGCCAGCAGCCCCCCACCGGGGCTTGAAGCTTTCTTT	CASSPPPGLEAFF
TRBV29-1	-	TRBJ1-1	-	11	TGCAGCGTTCTCGGCTCCACTGAAGCTTTCTTT	CSVLGSTEAFF
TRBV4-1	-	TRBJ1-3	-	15	TGTGCCAGCAGCCAGGGACCGCTCTCTGGAAACACCATATATTTT	CASSQGPLSGNTIYF
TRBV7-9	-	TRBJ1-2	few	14	TGTGCCAGCAGGTCACCAGGGACCAACTATGGCTACACCTTC	CASRSPGTNYGYTF
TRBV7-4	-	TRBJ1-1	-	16	TGTGCCAGCAGCTTAGCGCCAACGTCGGGGTCCGCTGAAGCTTTCTTT	CASSLAPTSGSAEAFF
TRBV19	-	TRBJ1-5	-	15	TGTGCCAGTAGTATAGATCTGGGGAACAATCAGCCCCAGCATTTT	CASSIDLGNNQPQHF
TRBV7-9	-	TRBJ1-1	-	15	TGTGCCAGCAGCTCCCCGTCCGTATACTTCACTGAAGCTTTCTTT	CASSSPSVYFTEAFF
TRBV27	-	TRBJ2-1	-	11	TGTGCCACATCAGGGTACAATGAGCAGTTCTTC	CATSGYNEQFF
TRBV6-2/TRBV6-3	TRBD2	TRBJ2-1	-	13	TGTGCCAGTGGAGCGGGGGGGAGAAATGAGCAGTTCTTC	CASGAGGRNEQFF
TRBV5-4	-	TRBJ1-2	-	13	TGTGCCAGCAGCGGAGGGGAGACCTATGGCTACACCTTC	CASSGGETYGYTF
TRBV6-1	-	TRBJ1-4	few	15	TGTGCCAGCGAGGAGACTTACGCAACTAATGAAAAACTGTTTTTT	CASEETYATNEKLFF
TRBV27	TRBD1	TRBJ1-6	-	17	TGTGCCAGCAGCCTGACAGGGGGTCGCTCCTATAATTCACCCCTCCACTTT	CASSLTGGRSYNSPLHF
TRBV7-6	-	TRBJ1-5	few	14	TGTGCCAGCAGTTTTAGCGATGGGACCCAGCCCCAGCATTTT	CASSFSDGTQPQHF